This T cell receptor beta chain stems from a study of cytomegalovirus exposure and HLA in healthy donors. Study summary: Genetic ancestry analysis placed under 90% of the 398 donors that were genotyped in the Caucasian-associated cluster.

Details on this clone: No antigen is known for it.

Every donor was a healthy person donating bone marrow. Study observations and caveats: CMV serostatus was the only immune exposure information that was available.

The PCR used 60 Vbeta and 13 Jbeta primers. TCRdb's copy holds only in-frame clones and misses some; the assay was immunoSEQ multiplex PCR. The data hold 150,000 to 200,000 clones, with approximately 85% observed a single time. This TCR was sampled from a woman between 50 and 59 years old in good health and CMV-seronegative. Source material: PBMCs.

The CDR3 region is CASSNSMNTEAFF. The CDR3 DNA sequence: TGTGCCAGCAGTAACAGCATGAACACTGAAGCTTTCTTT. The rearrangement links TRBV6-6 to TRBJ1-1; D is unresolved. The CDR3 runs to 13 residues. Germline V gene lookup returns CDR1 MNHNY and CDR2 SVGAGI (reference sequence). V lost 5 bases and J 0 bases, leaving 7 bases between the germline ends.